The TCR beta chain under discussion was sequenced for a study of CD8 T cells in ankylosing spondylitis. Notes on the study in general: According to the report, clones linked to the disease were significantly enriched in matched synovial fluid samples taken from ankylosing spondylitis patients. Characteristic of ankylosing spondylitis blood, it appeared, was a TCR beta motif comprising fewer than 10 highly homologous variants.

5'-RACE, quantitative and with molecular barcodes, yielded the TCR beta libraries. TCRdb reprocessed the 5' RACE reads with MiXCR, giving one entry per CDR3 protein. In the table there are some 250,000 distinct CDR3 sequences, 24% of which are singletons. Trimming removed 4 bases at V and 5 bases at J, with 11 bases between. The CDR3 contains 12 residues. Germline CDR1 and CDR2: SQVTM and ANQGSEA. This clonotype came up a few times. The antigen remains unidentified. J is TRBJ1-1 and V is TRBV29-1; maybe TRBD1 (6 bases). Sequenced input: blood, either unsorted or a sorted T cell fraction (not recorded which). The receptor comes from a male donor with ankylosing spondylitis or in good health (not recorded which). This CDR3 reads CSVVRGGTEAFF. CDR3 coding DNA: TGCAGCGTTGTCAGGGGAGGTACTGAAGCTTTCTTT.